The 8 T cell receptor beta chains given below trace back to one sample, sequenced in a study of blood T cell repertoires in COVID-19. Sequenced by immunoSEQ multiplex PCR; TCRdb stores in-frame clones only, minus some. The sample gives about 200,000 clones, around 86% of which show up once; 4.5% to 7% is in the top ten. The sample consisted of PBMCs or T cells enriched from blood (not recorded which). All receptors derive from a man in his forties or fifties with acute COVID-19.

The chain is built from TRBV27 and TRBJ2-1, with a tentative D call TRBD1 (5 bases). V was cut by 6 bases and J by 5 bases, with 17 bases left in between. Germline values: CDR1 MNHEY, CDR2 SMNVEV (reference sequence). This CDR3 spans 15 amino acids. The CDR3 sequence is CASRHGPGIDNEQFF. The CDR3 nucleotides are TGTGCCAGCAGACATGGCCCAGGGATAGACAATGAGCAGTTCTTC.

The gene calls are TRBV19 and TRBJ2-7, with 9 bases aligning to TRBD1. The J segment lost 2 bases and the V segment lost 4 bases, leaving 0 bases of the junction unmatched. Germline lookup yields CDR1 LNHDA and CDR2 SQIVND (reference sequence). The CDR3 consists of 13 residues. The CDR3 DNA follows: TGTGCCAGTAGTAGACAGGGGGCCTACGAGCAGTACTTC. It is translated as CASSRQGAYEQYF.

The chain employs TRBV4-1 and TRBJ1-2; TRBD1 aligns across 10 bases. The J segment lost 0 bases and the V segment lost 5 bases, leaving 6 bases of the junction unmatched. Germline CDR1 is MGHRA and CDR2 is YSYEKL. CDR3 length: 16 amino acids. CDR3 protein: CASSNGQGGTNYGYTF. The DNA of the CDR3 is TGCGCCAGCAGCAATGGACAGGGGGGCACTAACTATGGCTACACCTTC.

This chain connects TRBV28 to TRBJ2-3, with D tentatively TRBD2 (6 bases). V was cut by 7 bases and J by 3 bases, with 17 bases left in between. From germline, CDR1 is MDHEN and CDR2 SYDVKM. CDR3 length: 15 residues. The CDR3 nucleotides are TGTGCCAGCATTTCGGGCGGGGCTACTACAGATACGCAGTATTTT. Residues: CASISGGATTDTQYF.

A note on this clone: Mismatch with germline at one junction end may stem from a read error. The chain joins TRBV7-7 to TRBJ2-1, with 10 bases matching TRBD2. Germline-derived CDR1 and CDR2 are SSHAT and FNYEAQ (reference sequence). The CDR3 contains 15 residues. CDR3 in DNA: TGTGCTAGCAGCCCTAGCGGGAGAGGTAGGAATGAGCAGTTCTTC. Its protein product is CASSPSGRGRNEQFF.

The chain uses TRBV7-2 and TRBJ2-7, with TRBD2 matching 8 bases. V trimming: 0 bases; J trimming: 2 bases; junction bases outside the gene matches: 3. The CDR3 contains 15 residues. The germline CDR1 and CDR2 sequences are SGHTA and FQGNSA. CDR3 region: CASSLAAGGAYEQYF. CDR3 nucleotide sequence: TGTGCCAGCAGCTTAGCGGCGGGGGGAGCCTACGAGCAGTACTTC.

The rearrangement uses TRBV5-6 and TRBJ2-7; D uncertain. The V gene lost 0 bases and the J gene lost 3 bases, with 10 bases spanning the gap. The length of the CDR3 is 14 residues. In germline, CDR1 is SGHDT, CDR2 YYEEEE. The CDR3 region is CASSLVSDNYEQYF. The DNA for the CDR3 is TGTGCCAGCAGCTTGGTCAGCGATAACTACGAGCAGTACTTC.

This clone was detected only a few times. J is TRBJ1-2 and V is TRBV6-5; D gene ambiguous. This CDR3 region has 14 residues. Germline CDR1 MNHEY, CDR2 SVGAGI. V lost 3 bases and J lost 4, with 12 bases in between. The CDR3 protein is CASSYGGGGYGYTF. The CDR3 bases are TGTGCCAGCAGTTATGGCGGAGGAGGCTATGGCTACACCTTC.